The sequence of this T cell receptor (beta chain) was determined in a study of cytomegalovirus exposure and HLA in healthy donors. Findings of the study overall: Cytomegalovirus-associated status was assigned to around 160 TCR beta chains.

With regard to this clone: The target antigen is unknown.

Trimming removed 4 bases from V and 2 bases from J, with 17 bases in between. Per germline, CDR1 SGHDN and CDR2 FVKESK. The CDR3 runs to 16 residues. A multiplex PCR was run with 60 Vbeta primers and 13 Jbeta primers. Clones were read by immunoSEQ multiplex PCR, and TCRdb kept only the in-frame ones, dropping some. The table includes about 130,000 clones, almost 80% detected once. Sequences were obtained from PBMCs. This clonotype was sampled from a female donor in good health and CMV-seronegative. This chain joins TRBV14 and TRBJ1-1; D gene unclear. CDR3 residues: CASSRIKWALNTEAFF. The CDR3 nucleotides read TGTGCCAGCAGCCGAATAAAGTGGGCCCTTAACACTGAAGCTTTCTTT.